These 15 T cell receptor beta chains came from one sample sequenced in a study of control samples from healthy donors and cancer patients. Assay used: immunoSEQ multiplex PCR; TCRdb lists only in-frame clones, some missing. The table has about 130,000 clones, under 95% seen once; the top ten hold approximately 8.6%. Sequenced sample: blood. The receptors come from a man aged 18 to 29 in good health.

This clone was recorded a few times. The V and J genes are TRBV4-1 and TRBJ2-7, with TRBD2 matching over 8 bases. This CDR3 is 14 amino acids long. Trimming at V came to 1 base and at J to 10 bases, leaving 9 bases not matched to a gene. Germline V gene data show CDR1 as MGHRA and CDR2 as YSYEKL. CDR3 amino acids: CASSQVPRGGDQYF. The CDR3 nucleotides read TGCGCCAGCAGCCAAGTTCCCCGGGGGGGCGACCAGTACTTC.

V usage is TRBV15 and J usage is TRBJ1-3; D ambiguous. Germline values: CDR1 LNHNV, CDR2 YYDKDF (reference sequence). V was shortened by 4 bases and J by 10 bases, with 14 bases between the two germline ends. The CDR3 runs to 13 residues. The CDR3 protein is CATSILRPGTIYF. In nucleotides, the CDR3 is TGTGCCACCAGCATCCTGCGGCCGGGAACCATATATTTT.

This clone turned up a few times. The chain is built from TRBV7-9 and TRBJ1-6; D is possibly TRBD1 (6 bases). V shed 5 bases and J shed 4 bases, with 15 bases lying between them. Germline values: CDR1 SEHNR, CDR2 FQNEAQ (reference sequence). The CDR3 is 16 residues long. CDR3 coding DNA: TGTGCCAGCAGCACCCCCCAGGGGAGGTATAATTCACCCCTCCACTTT. Amino acid sequence: CASSTPQGRYNSPLHF.

The chain has TRBV7-9 and TRBJ1-2; the D is unclear. The V end was cut by 3 bases, the J end by 6 bases, with 20 bases between. There are 16 residues in the CDR3. Per germline, CDR1 SEHNR and CDR2 FQNEAQ (reference sequence). The CDR3 DNA sequence: TGTGCCAGCAGCTTGGCCCCCCGGCCGCCGAACCATGGCTACACCTTC. It codes for CASSLAPRPPNHGYTF.

The chain links TRBV10-3 to TRBJ1-5, with D unclear. V was clipped by 5 bases and J by 2 bases, with 13 bases between them. Germline lookup yields CDR1 ENHRY and CDR2 SYGVKD. This CDR3 contains 15 residues. CDR3 protein: CAISNGPGGNQPQHF. The CDR3 nucleotides read TGTGCCATCAGTAATGGCCCGGGAGGCAATCAGCCCCAGCATTTT.

This chain joins TRBV6-4 and TRBJ1-2, with unresolved D. The CDR3 totals 12 residues. Trimming stripped 5 bases from V and 2 bases from J, with 6 bases between. Germline-derived CDR1 and CDR2 are MRHNA and SNTAGT. The CDR3 DNA reads TGTGCCAGCAGTCTCTCGAACTATGGCTACACCTTC. This encodes CASSLSNYGYTF.

The chain is built from TRBV5-4 and TRBJ2-1, with 7 bases matching TRBD2. Germline V gene sequence: CDR1 SGHNT, CDR2 YYREEE (reference sequence). There are 19 residues in the CDR3. J lost 4 bases, V lost 1 base, and 17 bases had no gene match. The CDR3 is CASSLRVLGLPRFYNEQFF. DNA of the CDR3: TGTGCCAGCAGCTTGAGGGTTCTGGGACTACCAAGATTTTACAATGAGCAGTTCTTC.

The rearrangement uses TRBV7-2 and TRBJ1-3; TRBD1 matches 10 bases. CDR3 length: 16 amino acids. Germline lookup yields CDR1 SGHTA and CDR2 FQGNSA. Trimming cost V 1 base and J 4 bases; bases outside gene matches: 4. The CDR3 DNA is TGTGCCAGCAGCTTAGTTCCGGGACAGGGGGGAAACACCATATATTTT. Its protein is CASSLVPGQGGNTIYF.

CDR3 protein: CASSSLVGLSNTEAFF. CDR3 DNA sequence: TGTGCCAGCAGTAGCCTCGTAGGGCTTTCGAACACTGAAGCTTTCTTT. The rearrangement uses TRBV27 and TRBJ1-1; D gene ambiguous. V was pared by 5 bases and J by 1 base, with 17 bases between. The germline gives CDR1 MNHEY, CDR2 SMNVEV (reference sequence). The CDR3 runs 16 residues.

V and J are TRBV4-1 and TRBJ2-1; possible D gene TRBD1, 5 bases. CDR3 length equals 14 residues. Trimming pared 4 bases from V and 5 bases from J, leaving 12 bases between. Germline V gene lookup returns CDR1 MGHRA and CDR2 YSYEKL. Here the CDR3 DNA reads TGCGCCAGCAGCCTGACTTGGACAAACAATGAGCAGTTCTTC. Encoded protein: CASSLTWTNNEQFF.

The chain recombines TRBV5-4 with TRBJ1-4; no definite D call. CDR1 and CDR2 (germline): SGHNT, YYREEE (reference sequence). This CDR3 spans 13 amino acids. The V end was cut by 0 bases, the J end by 8 bases, with 8 bases between. The CDR3 DNA reads TGTGCCAGCAGCTTGGAAGGAAGGGAAAAACTGTTTTTT. Translated, it gives CASSLEGREKLFF.

This clone was picked up one time. CDR3 sequence reads: CASSRGVSETQYF. CDR3 in DNA: TGTGCCAGCAGCCGGGGCGTTTCGGAGACCCAGTACTTC. The rearrangement uses TRBV5-4 and TRBJ2-5; perhaps D is TRBD1 or TRBD2 (5 bases each). The CDR3 loop spans 13 amino acids. V lost 4 bases, J lost 5 bases, and 12 bases lay in between. The V gene's germline CDR1 is SGHNT and CDR2 YYREEE (reference sequence). The entire variable domain, with the rest obtained from reference TRBV5-4 and TRBJ2-5, is as follows: ETGVTQSPTHLIKTRGQQVTLRCSSQSGHNTVSWYQQALGQGPQFIFQYYREEENGRGNFPPRFSGLQFPNYSSELNVNALELDDSALYLCASSRGVSETQYFGPGTRLLVL.

This rearrangement joins TRBV19 to TRBJ1-6, with a weak D call TRBD1 (5 bases). The CDR3 has 15 amino acids. The germline gives CDR1 LNHDA, CDR2 SQIVND (reference sequence). Trimming took off 3 bases at V and 7 bases at J, with 13 bases between the two ends. The CDR3 coding sequence is TGTGCCAGTAGTATCTCAAAAGGGGACAATTCACCCCTCCACTTT. As protein: CASSISKGDNSPLHF.

This clone was seen only once. The rearrangement joins TRBV6-1 to TRBJ2-5, with D tentatively TRBD2 (5 bases). V lost 2 bases and J 4 bases, leaving 11 bases between the germline ends. CDR1 and CDR2 from the germline V gene are MNHNS and SASEGT. The CDR3 is 14 amino acids. In DNA form, the CDR3 reads TGTGCCAGCAGTGAAATGAGAGGGCCAGAGACCCAGTACTTC. Translated, it gives CASSEMRGPETQYF.

The CDR3, as DNA: TGTGCCAGCAGCGGGAGCCCGGGCAGGGCGGAGACCCAGTACTTC. The encoded protein is CASSGSPGRAETQYF. V and J are TRBV5-4 and TRBJ2-5; D could derive from TRBD1 or TRBD2 (5 bases each). The CDR3 is made up of 15 amino acids. Trimming removed 4 bases at V and 5 bases at J, with 18 bases between. The germline V gene encodes CDR1 SGHNT and CDR2 YYREEE (reference sequence).